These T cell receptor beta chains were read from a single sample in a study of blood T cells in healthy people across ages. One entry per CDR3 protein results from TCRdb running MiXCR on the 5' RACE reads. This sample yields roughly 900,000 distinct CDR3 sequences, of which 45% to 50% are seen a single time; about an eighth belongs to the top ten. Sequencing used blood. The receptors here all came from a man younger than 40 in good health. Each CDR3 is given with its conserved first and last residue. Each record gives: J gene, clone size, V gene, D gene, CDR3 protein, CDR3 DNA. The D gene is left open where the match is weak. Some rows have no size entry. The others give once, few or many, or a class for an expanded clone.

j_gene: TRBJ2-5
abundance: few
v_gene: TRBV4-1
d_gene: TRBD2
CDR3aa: CASSLRLAGASQETQYF
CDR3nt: TGCGCCAGCAGCCTACGACTAGCGGGGGCGTCTCAAGAGACCCAGTACTTC

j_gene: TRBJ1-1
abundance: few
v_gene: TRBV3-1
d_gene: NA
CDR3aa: CASSQNPGVGTEAFF
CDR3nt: TGTGCCAGCAGCCAAAACCCGGGGGTCGGGACTGAAGCTTTCTTT

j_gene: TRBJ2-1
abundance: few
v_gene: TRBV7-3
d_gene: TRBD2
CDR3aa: CASSLSGGAWVYEQFF
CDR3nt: TGTGCCAGCAGCTTAAGCGGGGGGGCCTGGGTTTATGAGCAGTTCTTC

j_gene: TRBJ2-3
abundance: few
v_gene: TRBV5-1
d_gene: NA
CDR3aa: CASRAVGDTDTQYF
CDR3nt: TGCGCCAGCCGCGCAGTCGGGGACACAGATACGCAGTATTTT

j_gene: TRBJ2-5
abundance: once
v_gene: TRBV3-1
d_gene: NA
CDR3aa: CASTAGLRETQYF
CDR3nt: TGTGCCAGCACCGCAGGACTGCGAGAGACCCAGTACTTC

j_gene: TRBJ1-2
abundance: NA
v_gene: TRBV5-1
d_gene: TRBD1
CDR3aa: CASSPVFDRDYGYTF
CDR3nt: TGCGCCAGCAGCCCAGTATTCGACAGGGACTATGGCTACACCTTC

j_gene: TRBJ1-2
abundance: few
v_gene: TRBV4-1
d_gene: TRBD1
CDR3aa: CASTATGDGPRDGYTF
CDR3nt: TGCGCCAGCACCGCAACAGGGGATGGGCCCAGAGATGGCTACACCTTC

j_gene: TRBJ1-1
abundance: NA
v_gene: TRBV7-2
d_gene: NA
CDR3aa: CASSLVKGTEAFF
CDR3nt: TGTGCCAGCAGCTTAGTGAAGGGCACTGAAGCTTTCTTT

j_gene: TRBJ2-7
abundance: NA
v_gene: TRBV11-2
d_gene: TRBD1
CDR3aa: CTSSSDRGRYEQYF
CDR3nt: TGTACCAGCAGCTCCGACAGGGGTCGGTACGAGCAGTACTTC

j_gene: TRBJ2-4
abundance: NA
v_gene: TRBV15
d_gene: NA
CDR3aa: CATSRDRAGKNIQYF
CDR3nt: TGTGCCACCAGCAGAGATAGGGCAGGGAAAAACATTCAGTACTTC

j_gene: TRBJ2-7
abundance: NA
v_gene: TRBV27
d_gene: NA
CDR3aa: CASSPAGSSYNEQYF
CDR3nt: TGTGCCAGCAGTCCCGCCGGAAGCTCCTACAATGAGCAGTACTTC

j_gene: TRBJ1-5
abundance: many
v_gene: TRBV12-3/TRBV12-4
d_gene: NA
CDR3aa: CASSAAGARQPQHF
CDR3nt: TGTGCCAGCAGTGCGGCGGGGGCAAGGCAGCCCCAGCATTTT

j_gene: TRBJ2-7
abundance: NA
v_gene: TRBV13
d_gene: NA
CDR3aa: CASSPSQQAYEQYF
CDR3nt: TGTGCCAGCAGCCCCTCTCAGCAGGCGTACGAGCAGTACTTC

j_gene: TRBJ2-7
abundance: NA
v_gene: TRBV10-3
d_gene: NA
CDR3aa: CAIKGGEPSYEQYF
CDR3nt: TGTGCCATTAAGGGGGGGGAACCCTCCTACGAGCAGTACTTC

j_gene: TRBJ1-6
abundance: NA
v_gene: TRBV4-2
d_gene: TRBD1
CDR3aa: CASSQDGDSNSPLHF
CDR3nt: TGTGCCAGCAGCCAAGATGGGGACAGTAATTCACCCCTCCACTTT

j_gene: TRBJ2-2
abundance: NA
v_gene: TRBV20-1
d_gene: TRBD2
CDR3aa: CSARTAGANTGELFF
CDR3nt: TGCAGTGCCCGAACAGCGGGGGCGAACACCGGGGAGCTGTTTTTT

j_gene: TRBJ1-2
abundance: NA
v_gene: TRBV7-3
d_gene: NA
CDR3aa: CASSLRGDPYGYTF
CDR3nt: TGTGCCAGCAGCTTAAGAGGGGATCCCTATGGCTACACCTTC

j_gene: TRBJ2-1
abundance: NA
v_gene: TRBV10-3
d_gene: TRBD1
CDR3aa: CAISGTDLTYNEQFF
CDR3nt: TGTGCCATCAGCGGGACAGACCTAACTTACAATGAGCAGTTCTTC

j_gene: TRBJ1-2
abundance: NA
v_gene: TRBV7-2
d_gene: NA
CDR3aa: CASSLPGPGYTF
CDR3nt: TGTGCCAGCAGCTTACCCGGTCCGGGCTACACCTTC

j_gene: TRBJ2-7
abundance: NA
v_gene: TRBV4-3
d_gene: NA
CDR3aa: CASSQAAEIRGDEQYF
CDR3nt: TGCGCCAGCAGCCAGGCCGCCGAAATCAGGGGTGACGAGCAGTACTTC

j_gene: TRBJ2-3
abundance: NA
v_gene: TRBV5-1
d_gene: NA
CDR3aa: CASIGQTSTDTQYF
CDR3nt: TGCGCGAGCATTGGACAGACTAGCACAGATACGCAGTATTTT

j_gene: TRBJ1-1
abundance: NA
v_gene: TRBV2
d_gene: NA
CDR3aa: CASSENAGNAFF
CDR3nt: TGTGCCAGTAGTGAAAACGCGGGGAACGCTTTCTTT

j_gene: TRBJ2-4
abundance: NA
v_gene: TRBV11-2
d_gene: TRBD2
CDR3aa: CASSLGAGGQNIQYF
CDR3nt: TGTGCCAGCAGCTTAGGGGCGGGGGGGCAGAACATTCAGTACTTC

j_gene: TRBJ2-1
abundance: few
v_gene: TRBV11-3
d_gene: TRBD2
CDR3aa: CASSQRGSYNEQFF
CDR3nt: TGTGCCAGCAGCCAGCGGGGGTCCTACAATGAGCAGTTCTTC

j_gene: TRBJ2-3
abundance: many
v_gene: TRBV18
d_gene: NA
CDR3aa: CASSPQADTQYF
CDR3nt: TGTGCCAGCAGCCCACAGGCAGATACGCAGTATTTT

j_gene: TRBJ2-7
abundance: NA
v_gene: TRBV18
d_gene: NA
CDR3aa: CASSPTAGPTYEQYF
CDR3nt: TGTGCCAGCTCACCAACGGCAGGGCCTACCTACGAGCAGTACTTC

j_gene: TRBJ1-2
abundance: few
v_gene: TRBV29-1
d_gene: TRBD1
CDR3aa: CSVTLTGSGYTF
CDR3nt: TGCAGCGTGACTTTGACAGGGAGCGGCTACACCTTC

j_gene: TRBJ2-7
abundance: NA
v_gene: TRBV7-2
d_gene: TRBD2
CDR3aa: CASSSMGGTNTYEQYF
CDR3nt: TGTGCCAGCAGCTCTATGGGGGGGACTAACACCTACGAGCAGTACTTC